This T cell receptor beta chain appears in the sequencing data of a study of OX40 agonist ivuxolimab in advanced cancers. The germline gives CDR1 SGHTA, CDR2 FQGTGA. The CDR3 is 17 amino acids. V gave up 5 bases and J gave up 3 bases, with 21 bases separating them. Here immunoSEQ multiplex PCR was the method, and the copy in TCRdb shows in-frame clones only, minus some. The sample holds approximately 70,000 clones, around 91% seen once. The TCR comes from an adult with an advanced solid tumor such as melanoma, head and neck, liver or kidney cancer. The input for sequencing was CD4+ or CD8+ T cells sorted from blood, taken in a trial of the OX40 agonist ivuxolimab. This chain uses TRBV7-3 with TRBJ2-3, with D perhaps TRBD1 (5 bases). The CDR3 DNA reads as TGTGCCAGCAGCAACCAACAGGTTATCTTTAGGACAGATACGCAGTATTTT. Its translation: CASSNQQVIFRTDTQYF.